This T cell receptor (beta chain) was profiled in a study of beta chain features in type 1 diabetes (dated 2018 in TCRdb). With respect to the entire study: Mean age, gender distribution, total cell number and subset yield were not different between patients and healthy donors. A total of 85 million to 140 million sorted cells were examined across all samples, and the number of cells per subset was strongly correlated with RNA yield. In the study, TCRB repertoires of sorted circulating CD4+ T cell subsets from recently diagnosed type 1 diabetes patients were compared with those of matched healthy donors. Regulatory and stem cell-like memory subsets were isolated from only 8 patients and about eight healthy donors, whereas naive and central memory subsets came from all 30 or so donors. Beyond this particular receptor, the publication reports: The naive, central memory and regulatory TCRB repertoires appeared to resemble one another more closely among patients than among healthy donors. Because cDNA rather than genomic DNA was sequenced, highly expressing activated cells could have been over-represented, although no difference in activation and CD3 levels was found between groups. Because the HLA sub-analyses included only small numbers of individuals, any influence of HLA type on TCRB rearrangement was left unresolved. PCR may preferentially amplify shorter templates, but because patient and control samples were amplified and corrected together, any resulting skew would affect both groups equally. At VDJ recombination sites, type 1 diabetes patients had fewer insertions and more deleted nucleotides, which implies abnormalities in thymic rearrangement. A moderate but significant shortening of TCRB CDR3 length was observed in type 1 diabetes patients in all four CD4+ subsets.

This clone was seen more than once but under ten times. What antigen it recognizes has not been identified. The sample holds no much larger clone one base away, and base qualities are not on file. A single peripheral blood draw of around 0.11 L on average was collected from each donor into heparinised tubes. Using a panel that included CD45RO, CCR7, CD25, CD127, CD95 and CD27, naive, central memory, regulatory and stem cell-like memory CD4+ T cells were sorted on a BD FACSAria II. Every sorted population had a purity above 95%. Right away, PBMCs were isolated by Lymphoprep density gradient centrifugation and were stained directly, with no culture step. So that batch effects would be minimized, each experiment stained and sorted samples in pairs, pairing one healthy donor with one patient. The entire isolated RNA was reverse transcribed using the High Capacity cDNA Reverse Transcription Kit, and thus expressed TCRB transcripts were sequenced. Naive, central memory and regulatory T cell samples underwent deep immunoSEQ sequencing, averaging about 3.57 million total reads per sample. Sorted cells were lysed in RLT buffer and RNA was extracted with DNase-treated RNeasy Micro or Mini kits, depending on cell number. To prevent cross-contamination, each cell subset was processed individually, whereas patient and healthy donor samples were processed jointly. TCRB sequences were amplified from cDNA with the immunoSEQ multiplex PCR, producing 87-bp fragments spanning the CDR3 region. Sequencing of the amplicons was performed on the Illumina HiSeq platform. Per the authors' processing: Synthetic template baselines were used to correct PCR bias computationally, reads within Hamming distance 2 were collapsed together, and singletons that could not be merged were discarded. Reads were aligned to IMGT to assign V, D and J genes, CDR3 length, and insertions or deletions at six rearrangement sites. Clonotype counts were normalized to sorted cell number within each subset before computing true diversity and Gini coefficients with the tcR R package. The overlap coefficient, calculated on TCRB nucleotide sequences, was used to measure repertoire sharing. The source is immuneACCESS, and TCRdb retained only in-frame sequences with V and J called. Part of the clones is not carried over; for the studies checked, unresolved V genes explain less than half of this, and the remainder is unexplained. V, J and clone size reflect that table, while D and trimming were determined from the DNA. For this sample the table gives more than 300,000 clones, of which around 10% were detected only once. Less than 0.65% of the sample is taken by the ten largest.

Here V drops 7 bases and J drops 6 bases, and the junction holds 1 base not matched to any gene. Measured from the cysteine to the phenylalanine, the CDR3 is 13 residues long. Kept here is only the CDR3 DNA, which spans 39 bases and is read in frame from base 1. Per the germline V gene, SNHLY is the CDR1 and FYNNEI is the CDR2. The receptor's source is a man aged 25 to 45 with type 1 diabetes. The sample comprised central memory CD4+ T cells from blood. The rearrangement joined TRBV2 to TRBJ2-2; 11 central bases correspond to TRBD2. In nucleotide form, the sequence is TGTGCCAGCAAACTAGCGGGAGCCGGGGAGCTGTTTTTT. Its coded protein is CASKLAGAGELFF.